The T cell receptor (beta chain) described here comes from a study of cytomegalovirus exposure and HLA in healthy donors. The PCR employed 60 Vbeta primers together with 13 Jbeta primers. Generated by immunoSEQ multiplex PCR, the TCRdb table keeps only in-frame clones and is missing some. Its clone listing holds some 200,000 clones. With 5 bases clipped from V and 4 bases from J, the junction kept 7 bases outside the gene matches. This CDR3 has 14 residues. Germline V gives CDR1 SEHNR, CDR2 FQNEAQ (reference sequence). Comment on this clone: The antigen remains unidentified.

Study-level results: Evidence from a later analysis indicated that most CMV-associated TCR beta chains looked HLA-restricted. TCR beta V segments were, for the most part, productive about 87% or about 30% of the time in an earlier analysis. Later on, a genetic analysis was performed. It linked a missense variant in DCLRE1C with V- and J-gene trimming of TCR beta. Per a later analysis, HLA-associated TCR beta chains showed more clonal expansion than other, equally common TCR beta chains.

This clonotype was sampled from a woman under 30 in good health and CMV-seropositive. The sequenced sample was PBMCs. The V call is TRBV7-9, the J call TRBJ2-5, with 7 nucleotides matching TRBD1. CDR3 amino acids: CASSPTGEGETQYF. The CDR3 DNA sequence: TGTGCCAGCAGCCCAACAGGGGAAGGAGAGACCCAGTACTTC.